A selection of T cell receptor beta chains follows, all from one sample in a study of T cell responses to AZD1222 COVID-19 vaccine. Repertoires were generated with immunoSEQ multiplex PCR, while TCRdb's copy carries only in-frame clones and drops some. This sample has 110,000 to 150,000 clones, with over 90% found just once. Sequenced here: peripheral blood, sampled on day 0 of AZD1222 vaccination. The receptors shown here come from an adult in good health. The CDR3 runs from the conserved cysteine through the conserved F or W. Each record gives: J gene, V gene, clone size, D gene, CDR3 DNA, CDR3 protein. D genes are given only for firm matches. Not all rows give a size; the values are once, few, many and, for expanded clones, a class.

TRBJ2-3,TRBV4-2,.,.,TGTGCCAGCAGCCAAGGCCCAGGGGGGGTTCCCACAGATACGCAGTATTTT,CASSQGPGGVPTDTQYF
TRBJ1-1,TRBV5-4,once,TRBD1,TGTGCCAGCAGCCCCCAGCCGGGACAGGACAAAAACACTGAAGCTTTCTTT,CASSPQPGQDKNTEAFF
TRBJ2-7,TRBV30,.,.,TGTGCCTGGAGTGTGCAGGCGTCCTACGAGCAGTACTTC,CAWSVQASYEQYF
TRBJ1-2,TRBV11-2,.,TRBD1,TGTGCCAGCAGCGGGACAGGGGAGAATGGCTACACCTTC,CASSGTGENGYTF
TRBJ2-1,TRBV30,.,.,TGTGCCTGGAGTGACCCCAATGAGCAGTTCTTC,CAWSDPNEQFF
TRBJ1-1,TRBV4-1,.,.,TGCGCCAGCAGCCAACCGTTCATGAACACTGAAGCTTTCTTT,CASSQPFMNTEAFF
TRBJ2-7,TRBV24-1,.,.,TGTGCCACCAGTGCCCCGGATGACTCCTACGAGCAGTACTTC,CATSAPDDSYEQYF
TRBJ2-2,TRBV5-5,once,TRBD1,TGTGCCAGCAGCTTGGCCGGGACAGGCACCGGGGAGCTGTTTTTT,CASSLAGTGTGELFF
TRBJ2-2,TRBV9,.,.,TGTGCCAGCAGCGTACACGAGGGACCGAACACCGGGGAGCTGTTTTTT,CASSVHEGPNTGELFF
TRBJ1-1,TRBV10-2,.,.,TGCGCCAGCAGTGAGTCGGGAAGGGACGCTGAAGCTTTCTTT,CASSESGRDAEAFF
TRBJ2-5,TRBV10-3,.,.,TGTGCCATCAGTGTCGGGCGGGCGGAGACCCAGTACTTC,CAISVGRAETQYF
TRBJ1-4,TRBV7-9,.,.,TGTGCCAGCAGCTTTGTTGGAGGGAATGAAAAACTGTTTTTT,CASSFVGGNEKLFF
TRBJ2-5,TRBV5-1,.,TRBD1,TGCGCCAGCAGCGGGGGGACAGGTCAAGAGACCCAGTACTTC,CASSGGTGQETQYF
TRBJ1-3,TRBV11-2,.,.,TGTGCCAGCAGCTTAGAGGGGCCAGGGGCGCGAAACACCATATATTTT,CASSLEGPGARNTIYF
TRBJ2-7,TRBV2,.,TRBD1,TGTGCCAGCGGGGGACAGGGCTACGAGCAGTACTTC,CASGGQGYEQYF
TRBJ2-7,TRBV6-5,.,TRBD2,TGTGCCAGCAGGCCGGGACTAGCGACCTACGAGCAGTACTTC,CASRPGLATYEQYF
TRBJ2-2,TRBV21-1,.,.,TGTGCCAGCAGCAAAGAACCGGGTACCGGGGAGCTGTTTTTT,CASSKEPGTGELFF
TRBJ1-1,TRBV6-5,.,.,TGTGCCAGCAGTTACAAAGGGGACACTGAAGCTTTCTTT,CASSYKGDTEAFF
TRBJ1-6,TRBV19,few,.,TGTGCCAGTAGTATAGCTTTGGGGTCACCCCTCCACTTT,CASSIALGSPLHF
TRBJ1-1,TRBV2,.,.,TGTGCCAGCAGCAAGACGTGGTTGAGGACTTCTGAAGCTTTCTTT,CASSKTWLRTSEAFF
TRBJ1-1,TRBV29-1,.,TRBD1,TGCAGCGTTGGTCATCAGGGGGGTCCGGGAGCTTTCTTT,CSVGHQGGPGAFF
TRBJ2-1,TRBV2,.,.,TGTGCCAGCAGTGAAGCGCTTGGGGAAAGCTACAATGAGCAGTTCTTC,CASSEALGESYNEQFF
TRBJ1-1,TRBV5-4,once,.,TGTGCCAGCAGCCCCCCAAGGGGAGGTACTGAAGCTTTCTTT,CASSPPRGGTEAFF
TRBJ2-1,TRBV12-3/TRBV12-4,.,.,TGTGCCAGCAGTTTATCTAGTTCCGGTGAGCAGTTCTTC,CASSLSSSGEQFF
TRBJ2-2,TRBV18,once,TRBD2,TGTGCCAGCTCACCGAACGGGAGGAGCGCCGGGGAGCTGTTTTTT,CASSPNGRSAGELFF
TRBJ1-2,TRBV23-1,.,.,TGCGCCAGCAGTCACTCTTACACGACAGAGGGCTATGGCTACACCTTC,CASSHSYTTEGYGYTF
TRBJ1-1,TRBV5-6,few,.,TGTGCCAGCAGCTTGGTCGCAAGTGCACCCACTGAAGCTTTCTTT,CASSLVASAPTEAFF
TRBJ2-7,TRBV18,.,TRBD1,TGTGCCAGCTCACCCGGGACAGGGTCCCTAACCTACGAGCAGTACTTC,CASSPGTGSLTYEQYF
TRBJ2-7,TRBV5-1,.,.,TGCGCCAGCAGCTCGTCTCGGGACCGGTCCTACGAGCAGTACTTC,CASSSSRDRSYEQYF
TRBJ2-7,TRBV10-3,.,.,TGTGCCATCAGTGACCCGGACTGGACCCAAGGCTGCGAGCAGTACTTC,CAISDPDWTQGCEQYF
TRBJ1-2,TRBV7-9,.,.,TGTGCCAGCAGCCCGACGACCTATGGCTACACCTTC,CASSPTTYGYTF
TRBJ1-2,TRBV4-2,once,.,TGTGCCAGCAGCCCGGGACCGGACGTGGGCTATGGCTACACCTTC,CASSPGPDVGYGYTF
TRBJ2-3,TRBV25-1,.,TRBD1,TGTGCCAGCAGTGACTTCCATAGGGGGCGCACAGATACGCAGTATTTT,CASSDFHRGRTDTQYF
TRBJ2-7,TRBV2,.,.,TGTGCCAGCAGCAAGGACAGCACGAGCTCCTACGAGCAGTACTTC,CASSKDSTSSYEQYF
TRBJ2-3,TRBV5-8,.,.,TGTGCCAGCAGCTTGGCCGGCAGCTTTTACCTCACAGATACGCAGTATTTT,CASSLAGSFYLTDTQYF
TRBJ1-6,TRBV30,.,.,TGTGCCTGGATGGTGGACTATAATTCACCCCTCCACTTT,CAWMVDYNSPLHF
TRBJ1-1,TRBV4-2,.,TRBD1,TGTGCCAGCAGCCGTCAGGGGGGTCCTGAAGCTTTCTTT,CASSRQGGPEAFF
TRBJ1-2,TRBV4-2,.,.,TGTGCCAGCAGCCAAGACAGGGTGGGAAGGGGGTCGTATGGCTACACCTTC,CASSQDRVGRGSYGYTF
TRBJ2-1,TRBV5-1,.,TRBD2,TGCGCCAGCAGGTATAGCGGGCCCACCTACAATGAGCAGTTCTTC,CASRYSGPTYNEQFF
TRBJ2-3,TRBV19,.,TRBD2,TGTGCCAGTAGTATTTCGGGAGGATCTACAAATACGCAGTATTTT,CASSISGGSTNTQYF
TRBJ1-2,TRBV10-3,.,TRBD1,TGTGCCATCGCCGGCGGGACAGGGACTTTTGGCTACACCTTC,CAIAGGTGTFGYTF
TRBJ1-2,TRBV27,.,TRBD1,TGTGCCAGCAGTTTAGAGCAGGGGGCCGGCGGCTACACCTTC,CASSLEQGAGGYTF
TRBJ2-1,TRBV7-8,.,TRBD2,TGTGCCAGCAGCCAACTAGCGGGAGTAGGTGAGCAGTTCTTC,CASSQLAGVGEQFF
TRBJ1-1,TRBV11-2,.,.,TGTGCCAGCAGCTTATGGAACACTGAAGCTTTCTTT,CASSLWNTEAFF
TRBJ1-1,TRBV19,.,.,TGTGCCAGTAGTGTGGGGACTTGGGCTGAAGCTTTCTTT,CASSVGTWAEAFF
TRBJ2-2,TRBV6-5,.,.,TGTGCCAGCAGTCGGGACGTAGACACCGGGGAGCTGTTTTTT,CASSRDVDTGELFF
TRBJ2-3,TRBV15,.,.,TGTGCCACCAGCAGAGATCTGGGAGCGGGCATAGCTAAAGATACGCAGTATTTT,CATSRDLGAGIAKDTQYF
TRBJ1-1,TRBV19,.,.,TGTGCCAGTAGAGATAACTTGAGGGGCACTGAAGCTTTCTTT,CASRDNLRGTEAFF
TRBJ1-1,TRBV28,.,.,TGTGCCAGCAGTTTACTCTTTTTGGGGGCGGCTGAAGCTTTCTTT,CASSLLFLGAAEAFF
TRBJ1-1,TRBV12-3/TRBV12-4,.,.,.,CASSLVAVGAIF
TRBJ1-2,TRBV5-4,.,.,TGTGCCAGCAGCCGGGGGCTCGAACCGGGACGCGTGTATGGCTACACCTTC,CASSRGLEPGRVYGYTF
TRBJ2-2,TRBV5-4,.,TRBD1,TGTGCCAGCAGCTGGGGACAGGGAAGGGGCACCGGGGAGCTGTTTTTT,CASSWGQGRGTGELFF
TRBJ1-2,TRBV28,.,TRBD1,TGTGCCAGCAGTTCCGGGACAGGGGGCGACTATGGCTACACCTTC,CASSSGTGGDYGYTF